This TCR beta chain was captured by sequencing in a study of post-analysis software for immune sequencing data. Study-level findings and limits: The normalized Chao1 diversity of multiple sclerosis patients was significantly lower than that of controls.

Regarding this clonotype: Its specificity is not known.

Unique molecular identifiers featured in each of the TCR beta cDNA libraries. TCRdb redid the calling of the PCR reads with MiXCR, one entry per CDR3 protein. The profile covers about 160,000 distinct CDR3 sequences, with 35% to 40% appearing a single time and 25% to 35% taken by the ten largest. There are 16 residues in the CDR3. The V end lost 5 bases, the J end lost 10 bases, and 25 bases lay between the germline ends. Germline CDR1 reads SGHTA; CDR2 reads FQGNSA. The starting material was blood, obtained after autologous hematopoietic stem cell transplantation. The chain uses TRBV7-2 and TRBJ2-3, with a weak D call TRBD2 (5 bases). This clonotype was sampled from a girl aged 5-17 years with multiple sclerosis. CDR3 DNA: TGTGCCAGCAGCCTGCGGGCGGCCACTCAAACGGCCCCGCAGTATTTT. Translated: CASSLRAATQTAPQYF.